These T cell receptor beta chains were read from a single sample in a study of OX40 agonist ivuxolimab in advanced cancers. Profiling relied on immunoSEQ multiplex PCR, and the TCRdb table lists in-frame clones only, not all of them. The data show tens of thousands of clones, around 86% seen once. Sequenced material: CD4+ or CD8+ T cells sorted from blood, taken in a trial of the OX40 agonist ivuxolimab. The receptors were gathered from an adult with an advanced solid tumor such as melanoma, head and neck, liver or kidney cancer. Each CDR3 is given with its conserved first and last residue. Each record gives: CDR3 protein, CDR3 DNA, clone size, V gene, J gene, D gene. The D gene is left open where the match is weak. Expanded clones are given a class, and other clones once, few, many or no size at all.

CAWRRGGWGRGAGEAFF	TGTGCCTGGAGGCGGGGTGGTTGGGGCAGGGGTGCGGGTGAAGCTTTCTTT	.	TRBV30	TRBJ1-1	.
CASRVQGAAAEAFF	TGTGCCAGCAGGGTACAGGGGGCTGCGGCTGAAGCTTTCTTT	.	TRBV5-4	TRBJ1-1	TRBD1
CASSHPGHIDTQYF	TGCGCCAGCAGCCATCCGGGCCACATTGATACGCAGTATTTT	.	TRBV4-1	TRBJ2-3	.
CASSFRGRGQETQYF	TGTGCCAGCAGTTTCCGCGGGAGGGGCCAAGAGACCCAGTACTTC	.	TRBV28	TRBJ2-5	TRBD2
CSVDRYTGELFF	TGCAGCGTTGACAGATACACCGGGGAGCTGTTTTTT	.	TRBV29-1	TRBJ2-2	.
CASSQYGPTYNEQFF	TGTGCCAGCAGCCAATACGGGCCGACCTACAATGAGCAGTTCTTC	.	TRBV14	TRBJ2-1	.
CSAPDRQVGDEQFF	TGCAGCGCGCCAGATCGACAGGTTGGCGATGAGCAGTTCTTC	.	TRBV29-1	TRBJ2-1	.
CASSFHTGELFF	TGTGCCAGCAGCTTCCATACCGGGGAGCTGTTTTTT	.	TRBV7-9	TRBJ2-2	.
CASSPPEHLRQSFTEAFF	TGTGCCAGCTCACCACCGGAACACCTCAGACAGTCCTTCACTGAAGCTTTCTTT	few	TRBV18	TRBJ1-1	.
CASSLPGQGYDEQYF	TGTGCCAGCAGCTTACCTGGACAGGGGTACGACGAGCAGTACTTC	.	TRBV7-9	TRBJ2-7	TRBD1
CASSLTWEVNSGNTIYF	TGTGCCAGCAGTTTAACCTGGGAGGTAAACTCTGGAAACACCATATATTTT	.	TRBV28	TRBJ1-3	.
CASTLEEAVYEQYF	TGTGCCAGCACCCTGGAGGAAGCGGTTTACGAGCAGTACTTC	.	TRBV6-6	TRBJ2-7	.
CASSLYSTAVRDTGELFF	TGTGCCAGCAGCTTATATTCCACCGCAGTACGGGACACCGGGGAGCTGTTTTTT	.	TRBV7-8	TRBJ2-2	.
CASSYSSEYEQYF	TGTGCCAGCAGTTACTCTTCAGAATACGAGCAGTACTTC	.	TRBV6-6	TRBJ2-7	.
CASSEETGTGANVLTF	TGTGCCAGCAGCGAAGAGACAGGGACTGGGGCCAACGTCCTGACTTTC	.	TRBV9	TRBJ2-6	TRBD1
CASSVTGVGGTEAFF	TGTGCCAGCAGCGTTACAGGGGTCGGCGGCACTGAAGCTTTCTTT	.	TRBV9	TRBJ1-1	TRBD1
CATSREPGTSEETQYF	TGTGCCACCAGCAGGGAGCCCGGGACTAGCGAAGAGACCCAGTACTTC	once	TRBV15	TRBJ2-5	TRBD2
CASTQPGGGEAFF	TGTGCCAGCACCCAGCCGGGGGGGGGTGAAGCTTTCTTT	.	TRBV28	TRBJ1-1	.
CASRSPSAGGPNEQYF	TGTGCCAGCAGGTCTCCTTCAGCGGGAGGGCCCAACGAGCAGTACTTC	.	TRBV28	TRBJ2-7	TRBD2
CASSQDSTGYNSPLHF	TGTGCCAGCAGCCAAGATTCCACTGGGTATAATTCACCCCTCCACTTT	few	TRBV4-2	TRBJ1-6	.
CASSLGGINNEQFF	TGTGCCAGCAGCTTAGGTGGGATTAACAATGAGCAGTTCTTC	.	TRBV7-2	TRBJ2-1	.
CASSLPGRYEQYF	TGTGCCAGCAGCTTACCAGGGAGGTACGAGCAGTACTTC	.	TRBV7-9	TRBJ2-7	.
CASSLAGASNQPQHF	TGTGCCAGCAGCTTGGCAGGGGCCAGCAATCAGCCCCAGCATTTT	.	TRBV7-9	TRBJ1-5	.
CASSLDEQFF	TGTGCCAGCAGCTTAGATGAGCAGTTCTTC	once	TRBV7-8	TRBJ2-1	.
CASSLGATGELFF	TGTGCCAGCAGTTTAGGCGCCACCGGGGAGCTGTTTTTT	.	TRBV27	TRBJ2-2	.
CASSVGAGFTDTQYF	TGTGCCAGCAGCGTAGGGGCGGGATTCACAGATACGCAGTATTTT	.	TRBV9	TRBJ2-3	.
CASSLGQGERQYF	TGTGCCAGCAGCTTGGGACAGGGGGAGAGGCAGTACTTC	few	TRBV7-9	TRBJ2-7	TRBD1
CASSLWGEVTGELFF	TGTGCCAGCTCCTTGTGGGGAGAAGTAACCGGGGAGCTGTTTTTT	.	TRBV25-1	TRBJ2-2	.
CASSLVIQGNTEAFF	TGTGCCAGCAGCTTAGTAATACAGGGGAACACTGAAGCTTTCTTT	.	TRBV7-2	TRBJ1-1	.
CASSQEPGLNTEAFF	TGCGCCAGCAGCCAAGAACCAGGATTGAACACTGAAGCTTTCTTT	few	TRBV4-1	TRBJ1-1	.
CASSLSGSSHEQFF	TGTGCCAGCAGTTTGAGCGGGAGCTCCCATGAGCAGTTCTTC	.	TRBV6-5	TRBJ2-1	TRBD2
CASSQDAAGGQETQYF	TGTGCCAGCAGCCAAGATGCAGCGGGGGGCCAAGAGACCCAGTACTTC	.	TRBV4-2	TRBJ2-5	TRBD2
CATSRDQVGQGEHGYTF	TGTGCCACCAGCAGAGATCAAGTTGGGCAGGGGGAACATGGCTACACCTTC	.	TRBV15	TRBJ1-2	TRBD1
CASSLGGTAEAFF	TGTGCCAGCAGCTTAGGAGGGACCGCTGAAGCTTTCTTT	.	TRBV7-9	TRBJ1-1	.
CASSMSPEAEVYGYTF	TGTGCCAGTAGTATGAGCCCCGAGGCAGAAGTCTATGGCTACACCTTC	.	TRBV19	TRBJ1-2	.
CASSPERAYYSGANVLTF	TGTGCCAGCAGCCCAGAACGTGCGTATTACTCTGGGGCCAACGTCCTGACTTTC	.	TRBV7-2	TRBJ2-6	.
CASTKELAGLSYEQYF	TGTGCCAGCACCAAAGAACTAGCGGGGCTCTCCTACGAGCAGTACTTC	.	TRBV7-9	TRBJ2-7	TRBD2
CASSEWGKNIQYF	TGTGCCAGCAGCGAGTGGGGTAAAAACATTCAGTACTTC	.	TRBV11-3	TRBJ2-4	.
CASSLVTGLNEQFF	TGTGCCAGCAGCTTAGTTACAGGGCTCAATGAGCAGTTCTTC	once	TRBV7-2	TRBJ2-1	.
CASSQSGAYNEQFF	TGCGCCAGCAGTCAATCTGGAGCGTACAATGAGCAGTTCTTC	.	TRBV23-1	TRBJ2-1	.